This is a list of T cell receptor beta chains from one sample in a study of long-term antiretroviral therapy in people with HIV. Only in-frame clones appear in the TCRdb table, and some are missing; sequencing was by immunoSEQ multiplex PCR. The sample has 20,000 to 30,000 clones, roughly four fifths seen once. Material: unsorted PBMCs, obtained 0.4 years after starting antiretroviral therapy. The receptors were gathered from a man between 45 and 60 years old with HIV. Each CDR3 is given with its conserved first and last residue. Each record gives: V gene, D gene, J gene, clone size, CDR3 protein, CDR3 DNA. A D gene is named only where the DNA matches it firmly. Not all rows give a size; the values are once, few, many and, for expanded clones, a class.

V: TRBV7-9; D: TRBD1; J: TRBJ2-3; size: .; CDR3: CASSSGWGDRGLDTQYF; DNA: TGTGCCAGCAGCTCGGGATGGGGGGACAGGGGGCTTGATACGCAGTATTTT
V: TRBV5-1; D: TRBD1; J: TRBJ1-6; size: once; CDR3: CASRQGSYNSPLHF; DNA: TGCGCCAGCCGACAGGGGTCCTATAATTCACCCCTCCACTTT
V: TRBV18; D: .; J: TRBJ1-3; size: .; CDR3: CASSRGGPNSGNTIYF; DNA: TGTGCCAGCTCACGGGGGGGTCCTAACTCTGGAAACACCATATATTTT
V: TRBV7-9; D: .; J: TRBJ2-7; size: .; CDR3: CASSRETGDGRAKGEQYF; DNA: TGTGCCAGCAGCCGGGAGACGGGGGATGGACGGGCTAAAGGCGAGCAGTACTTC
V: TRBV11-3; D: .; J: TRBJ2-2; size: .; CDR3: CASSLSGWDTGELFF; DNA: TGTGCCAGCAGCTTATCGGGGTGGGACACCGGGGAGCTGTTTTTT
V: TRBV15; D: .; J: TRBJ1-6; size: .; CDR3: CATSEGGANSPLHF; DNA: TGTGCCACCAGCGAGGGGGGGGCGAATTCACCCCTCCACTTT
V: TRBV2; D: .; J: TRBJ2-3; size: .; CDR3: CASSIPLGITDTQYF; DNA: TGTGCCAGCAGCATCCCTTTAGGTATTACAGATACGCAGTATTTT
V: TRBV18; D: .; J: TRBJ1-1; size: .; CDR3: CASSRGDQAFF; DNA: TGTGCCAGCTCACGAGGGGATCAAGCTTTCTTT
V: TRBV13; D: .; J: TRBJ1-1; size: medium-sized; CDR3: CASSLENEAFF; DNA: TGTGCCAGCAGCTTAGAGAATGAAGCTTTCTTT
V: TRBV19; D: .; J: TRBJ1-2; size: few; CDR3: CASRSGLYGYTF; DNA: TGTGCCAGTAGGTCAGGCCTTTATGGCTACACCTTC
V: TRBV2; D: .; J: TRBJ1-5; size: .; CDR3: CASSPDISNQPQHF; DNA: TGTGCCAGCAGCCCCGACATATCCAATCAGCCCCAGCATTTT
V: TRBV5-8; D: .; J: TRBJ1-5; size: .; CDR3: CASSLPTVSNQPQHF; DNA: TGTGCCAGCAGCTTGCCCACAGTTAGCAATCAGCCCCAGCATTTT
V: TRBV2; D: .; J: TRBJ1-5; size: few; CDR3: CASRPRDSGIQPQHF; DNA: TGTGCCAGCAGGCCACGAGACAGTGGTATTCAGCCCCAGCATTTT
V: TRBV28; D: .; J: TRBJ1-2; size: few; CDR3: CASSLGGWGYTF; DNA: TGTGCCAGCAGTTTGGGGGGCTGGGGCTACACCTTC
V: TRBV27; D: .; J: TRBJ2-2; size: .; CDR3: CASSLQVRTGELFF; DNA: TGTGCCAGCAGTTTACAGGTTCGGACCGGGGAGCTGTTTTTT
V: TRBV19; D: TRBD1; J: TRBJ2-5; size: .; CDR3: CASRETGRETQYF; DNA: TGTGCCAGTAGAGAGACAGGGCGGGAGACCCAGTACTTC
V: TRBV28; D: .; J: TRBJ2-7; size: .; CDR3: CASSLRDSNEQYF; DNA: TGTGCCAGCAGTTTAAGAGACAGTAACGAGCAGTACTTC
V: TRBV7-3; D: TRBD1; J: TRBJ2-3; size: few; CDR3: CASSSGQGTDTQYF; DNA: TGTGCCAGCAGCTCCGGACAGGGGACAGATACGCAGTATTTT
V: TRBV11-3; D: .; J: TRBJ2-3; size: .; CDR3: CASSLGAGEEDTQYF; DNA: TGTGCCAGCAGCTTGGGGGCAGGGGAGGAGGATACGCAGTATTTT
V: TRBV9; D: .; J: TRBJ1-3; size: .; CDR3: CASSVDVRTGNTIYF; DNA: TGTGCCAGCAGCGTAGACGTGAGGACTGGAAACACCATATATTTT
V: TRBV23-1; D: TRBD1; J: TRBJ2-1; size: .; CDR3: CASSQDRGQSSYNEQFF; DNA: TGCGCCAGCAGTCAGGACAGGGGCCAGAGCTCCTACAATGAGCAGTTCTTC
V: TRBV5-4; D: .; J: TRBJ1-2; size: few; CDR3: CASSPTRGAYGYGYTF; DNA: TGTGCCAGCAGCCCCACTCGGGGGGCCTACGGCTATGGCTACACCTTC
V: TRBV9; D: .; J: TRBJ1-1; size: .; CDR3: CASSVGGESTEAFF; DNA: TGTGCCAGCAGCGTAGGGGGGGAAAGCACTGAAGCTTTCTTT
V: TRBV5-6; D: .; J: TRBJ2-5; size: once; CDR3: CASSLVVAENLQETQYF; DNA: TGTGCCAGCAGCTTGGTAGTAGCGGAGAACCTACAAGAGACCCAGTACTTC
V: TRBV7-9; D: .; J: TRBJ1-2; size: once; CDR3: CASSREGLGGYTF; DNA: TGTGCCAGCAGCAGGGAGGGGCTGGGAGGCTACACCTTC
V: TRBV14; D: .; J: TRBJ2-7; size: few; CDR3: CASSPGSSYEQYF; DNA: TGTGCCAGCAGTCCGGGATCCTCCTACGAGCAGTACTTC
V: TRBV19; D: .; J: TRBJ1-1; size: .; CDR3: CASSIRGGLSLFETEAFF; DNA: TGTGCCAGTAGTATAAGGGGGGGCCTCTCCTTATTTGAAACTGAAGCTTTCTTT